This T cell receptor beta chain was documented in a study of blood T cells in healthy people across ages. Together with a sample-barcoded 5' primer, a J-beta primer mix was included in a second PCR lasting roughly 6 to 12 cycles. TCRdb reprocessed the 5' RACE reads via MiXCR and lists one record per CDR3 protein. The table lists some 800,000 distinct CDR3 sequences, 20% to 30% of them singletons. The CDR3 runs to 14 residues. CDR1 and CDR2 from the germline V gene are MNHEY and SMNVEV (reference sequence). Trimming took 5 bases from V and 5 from J; bases not matched to a gene: 4. A few counts support this clonotype. Its antigen is unidentified. General study results and limits: Naive T cell percentage showed a strong correlation with TCR beta diversity.

RNA extraction gave at least 5 micrograms of total RNA per sample. These same records also appear under a second study, on T cells of mothers and their children. According to that study: Overlap measured in related mother-child pairs was slightly, non-significantly higher than in unrelated pairs. Nobody spotted any persistent microchimeric T cell clones.

The chain is built from TRBV27 and TRBJ2-1; TRBD2 matches 9 bases. The receptor was isolated from a boy younger than 18 in good health. The sequencing input was blood. CDR3 sequence: CASSVRLADNEQFF. CDR3 nucleotide sequence: TGTGCCAGCAGTGTACGACTAGCGGACAATGAGCAGTTCTTC.